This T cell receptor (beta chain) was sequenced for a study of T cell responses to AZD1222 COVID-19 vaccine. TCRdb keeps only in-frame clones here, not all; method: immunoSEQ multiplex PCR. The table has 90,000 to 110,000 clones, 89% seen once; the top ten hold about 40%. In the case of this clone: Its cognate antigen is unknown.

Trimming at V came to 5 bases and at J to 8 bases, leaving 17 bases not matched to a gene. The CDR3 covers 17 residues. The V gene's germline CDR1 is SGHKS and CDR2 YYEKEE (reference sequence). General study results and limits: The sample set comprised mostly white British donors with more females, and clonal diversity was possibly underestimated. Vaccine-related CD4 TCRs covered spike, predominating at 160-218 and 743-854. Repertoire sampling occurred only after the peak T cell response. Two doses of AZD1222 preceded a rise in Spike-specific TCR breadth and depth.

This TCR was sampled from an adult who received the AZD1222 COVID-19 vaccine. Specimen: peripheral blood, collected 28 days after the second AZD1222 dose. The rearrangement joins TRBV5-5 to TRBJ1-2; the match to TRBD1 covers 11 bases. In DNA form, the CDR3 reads TGTGCCAGCAGTTACCGAAGCCCCGGACAGGGGGCACAAGGCTACACCTTC. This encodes CASSYRSPGQGAQGYTF.